This T cell receptor beta chain comes out of a study of cytomegalovirus exposure and HLA in healthy donors. Whole-study context: There were approximately 85 million unique TCRs (from HLA-typed donors) in an early data release. General study points: Among the CMV-associated chains, a few were confirmed in vitro as specific for CMV antigens.

Germline values: CDR1 MGHRA, CDR2 YSYEKL. Trimming left V 7 bases short and J 8 bases short, with 12 bases between. CDR3 length: 13 amino acids. Comments on this clone: As yet, its antigen is unknown.

The PCR ran on 60 Vbeta and 13 Jbeta primers. Profiled with immunoSEQ multiplex PCR; TCRdb holds only in-frame clones, not every one. This sample has roughly 170,000 clones, with about 79% found just once. This chain joins TRBV4-1 and TRBJ1-6, with D maybe TRBD1 (5 bases). The origin of this receptor is a female donor in good health and CMV-seronegative. The sample comprised PBMCs. CDR3 residues: CASTPRDDSPLHF. The CDR3 bases are TGCGCCAGCACCCCCAGGGATGATTCACCCCTCCACTTT.